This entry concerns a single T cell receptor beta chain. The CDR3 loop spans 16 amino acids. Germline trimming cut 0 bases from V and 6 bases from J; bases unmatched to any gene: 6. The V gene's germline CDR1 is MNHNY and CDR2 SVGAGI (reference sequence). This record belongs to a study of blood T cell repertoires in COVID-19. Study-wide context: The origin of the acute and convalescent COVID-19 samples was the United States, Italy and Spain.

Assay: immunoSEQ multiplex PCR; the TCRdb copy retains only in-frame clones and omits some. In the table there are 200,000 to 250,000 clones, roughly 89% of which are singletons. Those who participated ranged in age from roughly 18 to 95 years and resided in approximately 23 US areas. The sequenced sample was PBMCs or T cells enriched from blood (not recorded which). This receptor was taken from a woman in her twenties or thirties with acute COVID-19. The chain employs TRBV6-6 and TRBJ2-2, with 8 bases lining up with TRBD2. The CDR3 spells CASSYSGGGLSGELFF. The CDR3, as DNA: TGTGCCAGCAGTTACTCTGGCGGGGGGCTATCCGGGGAGCTGTTTTTT.